These T cell receptor beta chains were read from a single sample in a study of T-cell memory formation after mild COVID-19. TCRdb called the 5' RACE reads again in MiXCR, with one record for every CDR3 protein. The sample contains about 88,000 distinct CDR3 sequences, roughly 25% of which appear only once. The sequenced sample consisted of PBMCs or a T cell subset sorted from them (not recorded which). These TCRs come from a man younger than 35 who had mild COVID-19 (a few samples of this study predate the infection). Cell type and time point are not known. The CDR3 runs from the conserved cysteine through the conserved F or W. A D gene is named only where the DNA matches it firmly. The size field is filled for only some rows; it gives once, few, many or a size class.

>.|TRBJ1-2|TRBV4-1|.
TGCGCCAGCAGCCCCGAGGTAGTCTATGGCTACACCTTC
CASSPEVVYGYTF
>few|TRBJ2-3|TRBV20-1|TRBD2
TGCAGTGCTAGTAATAGCGGGGGCCCGGAGAGCACAGATACGCAGTATTTT
CSASNSGGPESTDTQYF
>few|TRBJ1-6|TRBV28|.
TGTGCCAGCAGTTTTGTTGAGCCGAATTCACCCCTCCACTTT
CASSFVEPNSPLHF
>few|TRBJ2-1|TRBV7-9|TRBD2
TGTGCCAGCAGCGTAGCGGGGGGGCCCGGTGAGCAGTTCTTC
CASSVAGGPGEQFF
>.|TRBJ1-2|TRBV29-1|.
TGCAGCGTTGCTCTTGGACTAAATGGCTACACCTTC
CSVALGLNGYTF
>.|TRBJ1-5|TRBV4-1|.
TGCGCCAGCAGGGGGCTCGGAGAAAATCAGCCCCAGCATTTT
CASRGLGENQPQHF
>few|TRBJ2-1|TRBV6-5|TRBD1
TGTGCCAGCAGTTACGACAGGGGGGGCGATGAGCAGTTCTTC
CASSYDRGGDEQFF
>.|TRBJ2-5|TRBV6-5|TRBD1
TGTGCCAGCAGTTTTACGCCGGGACAGGAGAAGCAAGAGACCCAGTACTTC
CASSFTPGQEKQETQYF
>.|TRBJ1-5|TRBV6-2/TRBV6-3|TRBD1
TGTGCCAGAAGCGGGACAGGGATGAATCAGCCCCAGCATTTT
CARSGTGMNQPQHF
>.|TRBJ2-7|TRBV5-1|.
TGCGCCAGCAGCTTGTTTCCAGGGAGCTCCTACGAGCAGTACTTC
CASSLFPGSSYEQYF
>.|TRBJ2-7|TRBV4-3|TRBD2
TGCGCCAGCAGCCAAGTAGCGGGGGGCTCCTACGAGCAGTACTTC
CASSQVAGGSYEQYF